One sample yielded the 26 T cell receptor beta chains listed below, sequenced in a study of regulatory T cells in long-lasting Graves disease (dated by TCRdb to 2020 to 2023). The method behind the library was multiplex PCR. The instrument was an Illumina HiSeq 4000. CDR3 regions were amplified by Arm-PCR with iRepertoire HTBI primers to construct TCR beta libraries. Using fastp trimming at Q25 and MiXCR clonotype assembly, TCRdb reanalyzed the public sequencing data and kept in-frame beta chains. Here each entry gathers all rows of one CDR3 protein and keeps the most common genes and DNA. The sample yields 400,000 to 450,000 distinct CDR3 sequences; around 15% were counted once. The ten largest clonotypes hold around a tenth of the sample. The time point label on this specimen signifies: newly diagnosed GD, antithyroid drugs for less than 3 months. RNA was extracted from PBMCs in TRIzol for both TCR sequencing and RNA sequencing.

This same sample was also part of a study on T cells in Graves' hyperthyroidism and ophthalmopathy.

The starting material was peripheral blood mononuclear cells (PBMCs), obtained at new diagnosis, from a patient treated with antithyroid drugs. The receptors stem from a woman aged 25 to 39 with Graves disease. Donor details come from another sample of the same person, matched by shared clones.

This clonotype was observed a few times. V is TRBV7-8 and J is TRBJ2-1; TRBD2 aligns across 8 bases. The CDR3 has 18 amino acids. The V segment lost 2 bases and the J segment 5 bases; nucleotides outside the gene matches: 14. In germline, CDR1 is SGHVS, CDR2 FQNEAQ. This CDR3 reads CASSLWLAGQILHNEQFF. CDR3 nucleotide sequence: TGTGCCAGCAGCTTATGGCTAGCGGGTCAAATCCTTCACAATGAGCAGTTCTTC.

This clonotype was counted between two and nine times. V gene TRBV4-1 combines with J gene TRBJ2-5; a weak D match, TRBD2 (5 bases). The V end lost 3 bases, the J end lost 1 base, and 12 bases lay between the germline ends. CDR1 and CDR2 (germline): MGHRA, YSYEKL. There are 15 residues in the CDR3. DNA of the CDR3: TGCGCCAGCAGCCATCAGGCGGGCGGCCAAGAGACCCAGTACTTC. This translates into CASSHQAGGQETQYF.

This clonotype was detected ten times or more. This chain links TRBV7-9 with TRBJ2-3; TRBD1 matches at 8 bases. Germline V gene sequence: CDR1 SEHNR, CDR2 FQNEAQ (reference sequence). This CDR3 comprises 15 residues. V gave up 5 bases and J gave up 3 bases; unmatched junction bases: 7. The CDR3 protein is CASSLGQGDTDTQYF. DNA of the CDR3: TGTGCCAGCAGCCTCGGACAGGGAGATACAGATACGCAGTATTTT.

This clonotype was seen repeatedly, ten times or more. V is TRBV24-1 and J is TRBJ2-1; 11 bases are a match to TRBD2. The CDR3 has 18 residues. V lost 3 bases, J lost 4 bases, and 10 bases stayed unmatched. Germline V lookup: CDR1 KGHDR, CDR2 SFDVKD. The CDR3 reads CATSDRILAGGRYNEQFF. The CDR3 bases are TGTGCCACCAGTGATCGCATTTTAGCGGGAGGGAGATACAATGAGCAGTTCTTC.

This clonotype came up many times. The chain recombines TRBV7-9 with TRBJ2-1; 11 bases align to TRBD2. The germline V gene has CDR1 SEHNR and CDR2 FQNEAQ (reference sequence). The V gene end was trimmed by 5 bases and the J gene end by 10 bases; junction bases not matched to a gene: 10. The CDR3 is 15 amino acids. CDR3: CASSIGTSGFGEQFF. CDR3 sequence (DNA): TGTGCCAGCAGCATCGGGACTAGCGGATTTGGCGAGCAGTTCTTC. The full variable domain, rest sourced from reference TRBV7-9 and TRBJ2-1, is DTGVSQNPRHKITKRGQNVTFRCDPISEHNRLYWYRQTLGQGPEFLTYFQNEAQLEKSRLLSDRFSAERPKGSFSTLEIQRTEQGDSAMYLCASSIGTSGFGEQFFGPGTRLTVL.

This clonotype was detected ten times or more. The chain carries TRBV30 and TRBJ2-1; TRBD1 aligns across 8 bases. V was pared by 4 bases and J by 0 bases, with 2 bases of the junction left unmatched. Germline CDR1 and CDR2: GTSNPN and SVGIG (reference sequence). The CDR3 is 14 residues long. In DNA, the CDR3 is TGTGCCTGGATGGGGACAGGCTCCTACAATGAGCAGTTCTTC. This gives the protein CAWMGTGSYNEQFF.

The V call is TRBV24-1, the J call TRBJ2-2; possible D gene TRBD2, 5 bases. The V end lost 7 bases, the J end lost 6 bases, and 17 bases lay between the germline ends. The CDR3 covers 15 residues. Germline V lookup: CDR1 KGHDR, CDR2 SFDVKD. CDR3 region: CATSKRTVGAGELFF. For the CDR3, the DNA is TGTGCCACCAGCAAAAGGACGGTCGGGGCCGGGGAGCTGTTTTTT.

The V gene is TRBV20-1, the J gene TRBJ2-1, with 10 bases aligning to TRBD2. Trimming removed 0 bases from V and 9 bases from J; junction bases left unmatched: 14. Germline loops: CDR1 DFQATT, CDR2 SNEGSKA (reference sequence). The CDR3 totals 17 residues. CDR3 bases: TGCAGTGCTAGAGATCCGTCAGCGGGAGGGCTCGGGAGTGAGCAGTTCTTC. Its protein product is CSARDPSAGGLGSEQFF.

The gene calls are TRBV11-2 and TRBJ1-1; the D gene is possibly TRBD1 (6 bases). CDR3 length equals 15 residues. Trimming took off 5 bases at V and 4 bases at J, with 17 bases between the two ends. The germline gives CDR1 SGHAT, CDR2 FQNNGV. CDR3 loop: CASSPIQGFVTEAFF. The CDR3 DNA reads TGTGCCAGCAGCCCCATACAGGGTTTCGTCACTGAAGCTTTCTTT.

This clonotype was seen repeatedly, ten times or more. This chain connects TRBV6-2 or TRBV6-3 to TRBJ2-7; 7 bases map to TRBD2. The CDR3 contains 14 residues. Trimming removed 0 bases from V and 2 bases from J; junction bases left unmatched: 1. Looked up from germline, CDR1 is MNHEY and CDR2 is SVGEGT. The CDR3: CASSYSGLAYEQYF. The CDR3 nucleotides read TGTGCCAGCAGTTACTCAGGACTAGCCTACGAGCAGTACTTC.

Ten or more counts support this clonotype. The rearrangement uses TRBV6-1 and TRBJ2-1; D is perhaps TRBD2 (6 bases). Germline lookup yields CDR1 MNHNS and CDR2 SASEGT. The V and J ends lost 6 bases and 4 bases respectively, with 16 bases between them. The CDR3 sequence is 15 residues long. CDR3 sequence reads: CASSRSGTLYNEQFF. Here the CDR3 DNA reads TGTGCCAGCAGCCGAAGTGGGACTTTGTACAATGAGCAGTTCTTC.

This clonotype has a count of ten or more. The chain joins TRBV27 to TRBJ2-1; 11 nucleotides align to TRBD2. The ends lost 3 bases at V and 4 bases at J; junction bases unmatched: 14. The length of the CDR3 is 19 residues. From germline, CDR1 is MNHEY and CDR2 SMNVEV (reference sequence). The CDR3 DNA reads as TGTGCCAGCAGTTTCTATACTAGCGGGAGATTGGTTACTTACAATGAGCAGTTCTTC. It translates to CASSFYTSGRLVTYNEQFF.

The chain is built from TRBV20-1 and TRBJ2-1; 8 bases match TRBD2. The length of the CDR3 is 16 residues. Germline assignment: CDR1 DFQATT and CDR2 SNEGSKA (reference sequence). Trimming at V came to 0 bases and at J to 10 bases, leaving 14 bases not matched to a gene. The CDR3 loop is CSAREDSGSPYTEQFF. CDR3 DNA: TGCAGTGCTAGAGAGGACAGCGGGAGCCCCTACACCGAGCAGTTCTTC.

V gene TRBV5-1 combines with J gene TRBJ2-7; D remains unclear. The CDR3 contains 13 residues. The germline V gene encodes CDR1 SGHRS and CDR2 YFSETQ. V lost 3 bases and J lost 2, with 9 bases in between. The chain's CDR3 is CASSYQVTYEQYF. Written as DNA, the CDR3 is TGCGCCAGCAGCTACCAGGTCACCTACGAGCAGTACTTC.

This clonotype occurred many times. The rearrangement uses TRBV11-2 and TRBJ2-1; 12 bases fit TRBD2. The germline V gene encodes CDR1 SGHAT and CDR2 FQNNGV. There are 16 residues in the CDR3. J gave up 6 bases and V 4 bases, and 7 bases lay outside the gene matches. CDR3 nucleotides: TGTGCCAGCAGCTACTCTAGCGGGAGGGCCCTCAATGAGCAGTTCTTC. It yields the protein CASSYSSGRALNEQFF. Supplemented by reference TRBV11-2 and TRBJ2-1, the full variable domain reads EAGVAQSPRYKIIEKRQSVAFWCNPISGHATLYWYQQILGQGPKLLIQFQNNGVVDDSQLPKDRFSAERLKGVDSTLKIQPAKLEDSAVYLCASSYSSGRALNEQFFGPGTRLTVL.

This clonotype was detected only a few times. The CDR3 protein is CASSFRVRETQYF. CDR3 nucleotide sequence: TGTGCCAGCTCATTCCGGGTTCGGGAGACCCAGTACTTC. The gene calls are TRBV18 and TRBJ2-5; D remains unclear. CDR3 length: 13 residues. Looked up from germline, CDR1 is KGHSH and CDR2 is LQKENI. V was pared by 5 bases and J by 5 bases, with 12 bases between.

The chain joins TRBV7-2 to TRBJ2-1; tentative D call: TRBD1 (5 bases). Trimming removed 5 bases from V and 6 bases from J, with 17 bases in between. Per the germline V gene, CDR1 is SGHTA and CDR2 is FQGNSA. The CDR3 is 15 residues long. The CDR3 sequence: CASSIDRFRSNEQFF. In DNA form, the CDR3 reads TGTGCCAGCAGCATAGACAGATTCCGGTCCAATGAGCAGTTCTTC.

This clonotype was recorded a few times. V and J are TRBV25-1 and TRBJ1-1, with D hard to call. Trimming removed 2 bases at V and 5 bases at J, with 12 bases between. CDR3 length equals 14 residues. From germline, CDR1 is MGHDK and CDR2 SYGVNS. CDR3 residues: CASSEATQYTEAFF. CDR3 in DNA: TGTGCCAGCAGTGAAGCCACCCAGTATACTGAAGCTTTCTTT.

This clonotype was observed at least ten times. The V call is TRBV28, the J call TRBJ2-7, with D uncertain. V was pared by 6 bases and J by 4 bases, with 13 bases between. Germline V CDR1 and CDR2: MDHEN, SYDVKM. The CDR3 runs 13 residues. The CDR3 coding sequence is TGTGCCAGCAGCCCCTCGCGAGGTTACGAGCAGTACTTC. Protein product: CASSPSRGYEQYF. Combining the CDR3 with reference TRBV28 and TRBJ2-7 gives the whole variable domain DVKVTQSSRYLVKRTGEKVFLECVQDMDHENMFWYRQDPGLGLRLIYFSYDVKMKEKGDIPEGYSVSREKKERFSLILESASTNQTSMYLCASSPSRGYEQYFGPGTRLTVT.

This chain joins TRBV2 and TRBJ2-1; no clear D gene. Germline V gene sequence: CDR1 SNHLY, CDR2 FYNNEI. The CDR3 totals 13 residues. The V gene lost 6 bases and the J gene lost 8 bases, with 14 bases spanning the gap. The CDR3 region is CASRRRAQDEQFF. The CDR3 coding sequence is TGTGCCAGCAGGCGCCGGGCGCAGGATGAGCAGTTCTTC.

The table lists this clonotype with many counts. The chain links TRBV6-9 to TRBJ2-1; 8 nucleotides line up with TRBD2. The CDR3 runs 16 residues. The V and J ends lost 3 bases and 4 bases, in that order; junction bases with no gene match: 8. The germline V gene has CDR1 MNHGY and CDR2 SVAAGI. The CDR3 sequence is CASSYAPSGPYNEQFF. In DNA, the CDR3 is TGTGCCAGCAGTTACGCTCCTAGCGGGCCATACAATGAGCAGTTCTTC.

With respect to this clonotype: This likely reflects a read error, since a far larger clone is one base away. V usage is TRBV27 and J usage is TRBJ2-7; D ambiguous. The ends were cut back, 5 bases at V and 7 bases at J, with 15 bases in the middle. The CDR3 covers 13 residues. Germline-derived CDR1 and CDR2 are MNHEY and SMNVEV (reference sequence). As DNA, the CDR3 is TGTGCCAGCAGTCTGAGCTCCTACAATGAGCAGTACTTC. It translates to CASSLSSYNEQYF.

The chain carries TRBV14 and TRBJ2-1; D not certain. Per the germline V gene, CDR1 is SGHDN and CDR2 is FVKESK. This CDR3 contains 17 residues. V was trimmed by 3 bases and J by 2 bases, leaving 17 bases between them. The CDR3 loop reads CASSHGDWGEPYNEQFF. CDR3 DNA sequence: TGTGCCAGCAGCCACGGTGACTGGGGTGAACCCTACAATGAGCAGTTCTTC.

The chain joins TRBV20-1 to TRBJ2-7; D is perhaps TRBD2 (5 bases). The CDR3 has 15 residues. V shed 0 bases and J shed 3 bases, with 15 bases lying between them. The germline V gene has CDR1 DFQATT and CDR2 SNEGSKA (reference sequence). DNA for the CDR3: TGCAGTGCTAGAGATGAGAGCGGTGCTTACTACGAGCAGTACTTC. It is translated as CSARDESGAYYEQYF.

This clonotype has just a few counts. V gene TRBV7-2 combines with J gene TRBJ2-7; 8 bases align to TRBD2. V was clipped by 1 base and J by 6 bases; unmatched bases: 5. Per the germline V gene, CDR1 is SGHTA and CDR2 is FQGNSA. CDR3 length equals 14 residues. CDR3 amino acids: CASSLVPGGSEQYF. CDR3 DNA sequence: TGTGCCAGCAGCTTAGTCCCGGGGGGGTCCGAGCAGTACTTC.

This clonotype was picked up many times. V gene TRBV18 combines with J gene TRBJ2-3; a weak D match, TRBD1 (6 bases). Trimming shortened V by 4 bases and J by 4 bases, and 12 bases separated the two germline ends. The CDR3 length is 14 residues. The germline CDR1 and CDR2 sequences are KGHSH and LQKENI. CDR3 sequence reads: CASSLDRNSDTQYF. The DNA for the CDR3 is TGTGCCAGCTCACTGGACAGAAATTCAGATACGCAGTATTTT.